The source of this TCR beta chain is a study of T cells during gluten challenge in celiac disease (dated by TCRdb to the late 2010s). Study-level background: Paired single-cell TCR sequencing was carried out for about seven challenge participants in whom a significant rise in HLA-DQ:gluten tetramer-binding T cells was shown. Blood was collected at baseline, day 6 and day 14 of the challenge, and duodenal biopsies at baseline and day 14. On the Illumina MiSeq, single-cell libraries were sequenced paired-end 250 bp and bulk libraries were sequenced paired-end 300 bp. Points the paper makes about the study in general: Across 7 patients, roughly 11-45% of single-cell TCR-alpha/beta clonotypes at the latest time point were also present at baseline; bulk data gave about 52-55%. The circulating gluten-specific T cells hit their peak on day 6, and the day-6 repertoire seemed to be made up largely of expanded preexisting memory clonotypes. Increased clonal expansion on day 6 was shown by a lower sample-corrected Shannon diversity of circulating gluten-specific T cells.

V is pared back by 2 bases and J by 7 bases, with 11 bases lying between the germline termini. The germline V gene encodes CDR1 LGHNA and CDR2 YSLEER. From the cysteine up to the phenylalanine, the CDR3 has a length of 14 residues. Just CDR3 DNA is preserved here, 42 bases in frame from base 1. For blood cells, the gate was set on tetramer-binding CD4+ effector-memory gut-homing T cells, defined as CD3+, CD45RA-, CD62L- and integrin beta7+, with lineage markers excluded. Patients with treated celiac disease who followed a gluten-free diet went through a 14-day oral dietary gluten challenge so that recall of gluten-specific T cells could be studied. Sorting was performed on an Aria II cell sorter as single cells, and bulk sorting was additionally performed when tetramer-positive cells were relatively numerous. Peripheral blood mononuclear cells were isolated using Ficoll density gradient centrifugation and were cryopreserved prior to staining. Before tetramer-binding CD4+ T cells were sorted, thawed cells were stained with a pool of PE-conjugated HLA-DQ:gluten tetramers presenting immunodominant gluten epitopes. Following HLA-DQ:gluten tetramer staining, tetramer-based enrichment was performed on blood samples.

Library preparation used single-cell sequencing. The sample was run on an Illumina MiSeq. Three nested PCRs with multiplexed primers covering all TRA and TRB V genes were used to amplify paired single-cell TCR-alpha and TCR-beta sequences. The paper's processing steps were these. Selected pRESTO steps were used to preprocess the reads, and IMGT/HighV-QUEST was used to assign V, D, J genes and CDR3 junctions. Single cells were kept only if valid singletons with at most three chains, each supported by 100 or more reads. A clonotype was defined by identical paired TCR-alpha/beta nucleotide sequences, and sharing of only around 0.19% between patients indicated that cross-contamination was negligible. In samples containing more than 20 cells, repertoire diversity was estimated using an undersampling-corrected Shannon index. The public reads were quality trimmed at Q25 with fastp and then assembled into clones with MiXCR by TCRdb, keeping productive beta chains. Every entry covers one CDR3 protein and lists the most common genes and DNA from its rows. TCRdb, rather than the study authors, made the V and J calls. The table for this sample lists roughly 300 distinct CDR3 sequences; 25% to 40% of them were counted only once. The ten largest make up approximately 70% of the sample.

Only a few counts were recorded for this clonotype. One base away there is no much larger clone; base qualities are not given. Recombination connected TRBV4-3 to TRBJ1-4; too little of a D gene remains to name it. The sequencing here drew on gluten-specific CD4+ T cells sorted from blood using tetramers, taken at baseline or on day 6, 14 or 28 of gluten challenge (not recorded which). The origin of this receptor is a male donor with celiac disease. The CDR3 region has the sequence CASSQNLRGEKLFF. In nucleotides, the sequence is TGCGCCAGCAGCCAAAATTTGCGGGGTGAAAAACTGTTTTTT.